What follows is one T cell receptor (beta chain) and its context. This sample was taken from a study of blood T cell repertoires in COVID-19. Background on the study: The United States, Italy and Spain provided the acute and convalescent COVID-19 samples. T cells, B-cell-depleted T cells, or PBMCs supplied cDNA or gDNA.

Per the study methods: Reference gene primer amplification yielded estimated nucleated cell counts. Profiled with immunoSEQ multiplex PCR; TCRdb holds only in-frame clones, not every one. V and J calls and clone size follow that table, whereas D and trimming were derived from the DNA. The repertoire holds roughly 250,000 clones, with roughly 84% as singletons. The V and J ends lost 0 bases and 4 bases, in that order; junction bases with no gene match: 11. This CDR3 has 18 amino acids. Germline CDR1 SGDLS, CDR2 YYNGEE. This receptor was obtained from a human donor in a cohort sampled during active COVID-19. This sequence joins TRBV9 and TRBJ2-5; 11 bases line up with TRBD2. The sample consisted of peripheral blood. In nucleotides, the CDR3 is TGTGCCAGCAGCGTAGGACTAGCGGGGCCTCGAACAGTAGAGACCCAGTACTTC. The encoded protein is CASSVGLAGPRTVETQYF.